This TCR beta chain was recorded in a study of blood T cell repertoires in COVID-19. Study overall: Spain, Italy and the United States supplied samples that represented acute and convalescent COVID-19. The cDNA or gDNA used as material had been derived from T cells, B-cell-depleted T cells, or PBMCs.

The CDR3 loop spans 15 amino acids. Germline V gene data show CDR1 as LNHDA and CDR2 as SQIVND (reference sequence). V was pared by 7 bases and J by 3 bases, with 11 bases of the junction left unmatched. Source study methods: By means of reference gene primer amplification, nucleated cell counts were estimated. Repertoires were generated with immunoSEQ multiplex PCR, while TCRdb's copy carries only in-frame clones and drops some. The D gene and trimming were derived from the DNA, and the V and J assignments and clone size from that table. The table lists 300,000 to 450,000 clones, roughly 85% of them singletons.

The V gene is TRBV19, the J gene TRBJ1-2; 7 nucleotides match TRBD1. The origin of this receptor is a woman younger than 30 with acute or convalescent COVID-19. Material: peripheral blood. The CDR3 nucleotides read TGTGCCAGTATCGCCCAGGGGGGATACGACTATGGCTACACCTTC. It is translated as CASIAQGGYDYGYTF.